A selection of T cell receptor beta chains follows, all from one sample in a study of T cell repertoires in cytomegalovirus infection. TCRdb re-derived calls from the reads in MiXCR, one entry per CDR3 protein. The table has 560,000 or so distinct CDR3 sequences, approximately 15% seen once. The specimen sequenced was CD8+ T cells from PBMCs. The receptors here all came from a human donor in good health (CMV status not recorded). Some clones in this sample may be carry-over from other donors' samples. Each CDR3 is given with its conserved first and last residue. A D gene is named only where the DNA matches it firmly. Not all rows give a size; the values are once, few, many and, for expanded clones, a class.

V	D	size	J	CDR3	DNA
TRBV7-3	TRBD2	many	TRBJ2-1	CASSLTGTGVAGYNEQFF	TGTGCCAGCAGCTTAACGGGAACGGGAGTAGCGGGGTACAATGAGCAGTTCTTC
TRBV27	.	once	TRBJ1-1	CASSGEVMNTEAFF	TGTGCCAGCAGTGGGGAGGTCATGAACACTGAAGCTTTCTTT
TRBV19	TRBD1	.	TRBJ1-2	CASHGTAFNYGYTF	TGTGCCAGTCATGGGACAGCGTTTAACTATGGCTACACCTTC
TRBV28	TRBD1	few	TRBJ2-7	CASSHPWDRDREQYF	TGTGCCAGCAGTCACCCCTGGGACAGGGATCGGGAGCAGTACTTC
TRBV6-1	.	many	TRBJ2-2	CASSGRGTGELFF	TGTGCCAGCAGTGGGAGAGGGACCGGGGAGCTGTTTTTT
TRBV19	.	many	TRBJ2-2	CASSISLAAGRELFF	TGTGCCAGTAGTATAAGCCTAGCCGCAGGTCGGGAGCTGTTTTTT
TRBV5-6	.	.	TRBJ2-7	CASSLANQGYEQYF	TGTGCCAGCAGCTTGGCGAATCAGGGCTACGAGCAGTACTTC
TRBV5-6	.	few	TRBJ2-1	CASSLRTHNEQFF	TGTGCCAGCAGCTTGAGGACACACAATGAGCAGTTCTTC
TRBV2	.	few	TRBJ1-1	CASGWPRNTEAFF	TGTGCCAGCGGGTGGCCTCGGAACACTGAAGCTTTCTTT
TRBV7-3	.	.	TRBJ2-5	CASSLDSSPPLQETQYF	TGTGCCAGCAGCTTAGACTCCTCCCCGCCCCTCCAAGAGACCCAGTACTTC
TRBV10-3	.	many	TRBJ2-1	CAISDSDVTSSPYNEQFF	TGTGCCATCAGTGACTCCGATGTGACCTCCTCACCCTACAATGAGCAGTTCTTC
TRBV7-2	TRBD1	many	TRBJ1-1	CASSTDRTARRSEAFF	TGTGCCAGCAGCACGGACAGGACCGCTCGGCGGTCTGAAGCTTTCTTT
TRBV7-9	.	many	TRBJ2-7	CASSLPPSYEQYF	TGTGCCAGCAGCTTACCCCCCTCCTACGAGCAGTACTTC
TRBV29-1	.	many	TRBJ1-2	CSVEYTNYGYTF	TGCAGCGTTGAGTACACCAACTATGGCTACACCTTC
TRBV20-1	.	few	TRBJ1-2	CSARAPANYGYTF	TGCAGTGCTAGAGCACCAGCTAACTATGGCTACACCTTC
TRBV7-3	TRBD1	few	TRBJ1-1	CASSLIPGGVENTEAFF	TGTGCCAGCAGCTTAATTCCAGGGGGCGTTGAGAACACTGAAGCTTTCTTT
TRBV28	TRBD1	many	TRBJ2-1	CASSFPSDRGYNEQFF	TGTGCCAGCAGTTTCCCCTCAGACAGGGGGTACAATGAGCAGTTCTTC
TRBV13	.	many	TRBJ1-2	CASSFGDNYGYTF	TGTGCCAGCAGCTTCGGGGACAACTATGGCTACACCTTC
TRBV7-9	TRBD1	.	TRBJ2-5	CASSFQGAETQYF	TGTGCCAGCAGCTTTCAGGGGGCAGAGACCCAGTACTTC
TRBV7-9	.	many	TRBJ2-3	CASSPVGQGITDTQYF	TGTGCCAGCAGCCCGGTTGGGCAGGGCATCACAGATACGCAGTATTTT
TRBV19	.	few	TRBJ1-2	CASSLGIGAYGYTF	TGTGCCAGTAGTCTCGGGATTGGGGCCTATGGCTACACCTTC
TRBV7-9	.	few	TRBJ2-7	CACRQGSYEQYF	TGTGCCTGCCGGCAGGGATCCTACGAGCAGTACTTC
TRBV7-9	.	many	TRBJ2-7	CASSPRTASYEQYF	TGTGCCAGCAGCCCGAGGACGGCATCCTACGAGCAGTACTTC
TRBV4-2	.	.	TRBJ2-1	CASSPNHGFGSSYNEQFF	TGTGCCAGCAGCCCCAACCATGGTTTCGGCAGCTCCTACAATGAGCAGTTCTTC
TRBV11-2	.	many	TRBJ2-1	CASSPGHYEQFF	TGTGCCAGCAGCCCTGGACATTATGAGCAGTTCTTC
TRBV28	.	.	TRBJ1-2	CASSYPGRKGNYGYTF	TGTGCCAGCAGTTACCCCGGTCGGAAGGGGAACTATGGCTACACCTTC
TRBV7-8	.	many	TRBJ1-1	CASVGGNTEAFF	TGTGCCAGCGTTGGCGGGAACACTGAAGCTTTCTTT
TRBV6-1	TRBD2	few	TRBJ2-7	CASVWTSGAYEQYF	TGTGCCAGCGTCTGGACTAGCGGGGCCTACGAGCAGTACTTC
TRBV4-1	.	many	TRBJ2-7	CASSHQGEAYEQYF	TGCGCCAGCAGCCACCAGGGAGAGGCGTACGAGCAGTACTTC
TRBV29-1	.	.	TRBJ2-7	CSGKRDGGYEQYF	TGCAGCGGCAAGAGGGACGGCGGGTACGAGCAGTACTTC
TRBV19	.	few	TRBJ1-5	CATRALGGRNQPQHF	TGTGCCACAAGGGCTCTCGGGGGCAGGAATCAGCCCCAGCATTTT
TRBV27	TRBD1	many	TRBJ1-4	CASSIGQGYEKLFF	TGTGCCAGCAGTATCGGACAGGGATATGAAAAACTGTTTTTT
TRBV7-8	.	many	TRBJ1-5	CASSLDGQRNQPQHF	TGTGCCAGCAGCTTAGACGGGCAGAGAAATCAGCCCCAGCATTTT
TRBV2	TRBD1	many	TRBJ1-5	CASSVGDRGMSNQPQHF	TGTGCCAGCAGTGTGGGGGACAGGGGTATGAGCAATCAGCCCCAGCATTTT
TRBV7-9	.	many	TRBJ2-2	CASSAPLGQNTGELFF	TGTGCCAGCAGCGCACCCTTGGGACAGAACACCGGGGAGCTGTTTTTT